This T cell receptor beta chain was recorded in a study of blood T cell repertoires in COVID-19. Methods used by the authors: From reference gene primer amplification, estimates of nucleated cell counts were derived. Method: immunoSEQ multiplex PCR; TCRdb's copy keeps in-frame clones and lacks some. V, J and clone size are taken as reported in that table, and D and trimming were inferred from the DNA itself. The sample yields 140,000 to 150,000 clones, roughly 89% seen once. Germline V lookup: CDR1 MNHEY, CDR2 SVGAGI. V dropped 0 bases and J dropped 6; count of bases not matched to a gene: 5. The CDR3 has 14 amino acids.

The source of this sequence is a woman between 45 and 60 years old who had been exposed to COVID-19. The chain links TRBV6-5 to TRBJ2-7; 7 nucleotides line up with TRBD1. Sequencing was performed on PBMCs or T cells enriched from blood (not recorded which). The CDR3 loop is CASSYSDRFFEQYF. The DNA for the CDR3 is TGTGCCAGCAGTTACTCGGACAGGTTCTTCGAGCAGTACTTC.